One and the same sample provided the 26 T cell receptor beta chains below, sequenced in a study of Graves' ophthalmopathy and Graves' hyperthyroidism (dated by TCRdb to 2016 to 2018). Instrument used: Illumina HiSeq 2000. TCR beta CDR3 regions were amplified from RNA transcripts for repertoire sequencing. The first round was an RT-PCR using HTBI primers with the Qiagen OneStep RT-PCR kit, and this first round was followed by a second-round multiplex PCR, then size selection and purification. Using fastp at Q25 and MiXCR, TCRdb reprocessed the public reads and kept productive beta chains. Rows with a matching CDR3 protein are joined into one entry that keeps the most common DNA and genes. Counted in this sample were about 340,000 distinct CDR3 sequences; roughly 15% of them appeared once. 10% to 15% of the sample is taken by the ten largest. Sequenced: peripheral blood. Receptors originate from an adult man with Graves' ophthalmopathy.

V usage is TRBV6-1 and J usage is TRBJ1-1, with TRBD1 identical over 8 bases. The CDR3 length is 16 residues. With 8 bases clipped from V and 0 bases from J, the junction kept 11 bases outside the gene matches. The germline V gene encodes CDR1 MNHNS and CDR2 SASEGT. The CDR3: CASRTDRGGMNTEAFF. The CDR3, as DNA: TGTGCCAGCCGGACCGACAGGGGCGGGATGAACACTGAAGCTTTCTTT.

The table lists this clonotype with many counts. The chain's CDR3 is CASSYLVGQGAINQPQHF. The CDR3 DNA follows: TGTGCCAGCAGTTACCTCGTGGGACAGGGGGCCATCAATCAGCCCCAGCATTTT. The chain links TRBV6-2 or TRBV6-3 to TRBJ1-5, with 12 bases lining up with TRBD1. V dropped 2 bases and J dropped 3; count of bases not matched to a gene: 8. This CDR3 has 18 amino acids. Germline-derived CDR1 and CDR2 are MNHEY and SVGEGT.

This chain links TRBV4-1 with TRBJ1-6; TRBD1 agrees at 7 bases. The length of the CDR3 is 15 residues. Germline CDR1 and CDR2: MGHRA and YSYEKL. V lost 3 bases, J lost 5 bases, and 4 bases stayed unmatched. CDR3 sequence (DNA): TGCGCCAGCAGCCAGCGGGACAGCCATAATTCACCCCTCCACTTT. Its translation: CASSQRDSHNSPLHF.

The chain employs TRBV28 and TRBJ1-1; the D is unclear. The germline V gene encodes CDR1 MDHEN and CDR2 SYDVKM. The CDR3 is 13 residues long. The germline V and J ends were trimmed by 2 bases and 1 base, with 5 bases remaining between them. The CDR3 DNA follows: TGTGCCAGCAGTTTACTCCAGAACACTGAAGCTTTCTTT. Its protein is CASSLLQNTEAFF.

This clonotype has a count of ten or more. The V gene is TRBV15, the J gene TRBJ2-6; no definite D call. V lost 8 bases and J 0 bases, leaving 17 bases between the germline ends. The CDR3 sequence is 17 residues long. CDR1 is LNHNV and CDR2 is YYDKDF in the germline V gene (reference sequence). For the CDR3, the DNA is TGTGCCACCGAAGGTGGCCACCTCTACTCTGGGGCCAACGTCCTGACTTTC. It translates to CATEGGHLYSGANVLTF.

For this clonotype: A much larger clone lies a single base off, so this may be a read error. V usage is TRBV20-1 and J usage is TRBJ2-5, with a tentative D call TRBD2 (7 bases). Germline V CDR1 and CDR2: DFQATT, SNEGSKA (reference sequence). With 6 bases removed from V and 14 bases from J, the gap between germline ends came to 19 bases. The CDR3 length is 11 residues. This CDR3 reads CSATGGRDTYF. DNA for the CDR3: TGCAGTGCAACCGGAGGGAGGGACACTTACTTC.

This clonotype was seen many times. The gene calls are TRBV3-1 and TRBJ2-2; tentative D call: TRBD2 (5 bases). V was clipped by 1 base and J by 4 bases, with 10 bases between them. The length of the CDR3 is 15 residues. CDR1 and CDR2 from the germline V gene are LGHDT and YNNKEL (reference sequence). This CDR3 reads CASSQVLEGTGELFF. CDR3 DNA sequence: TGTGCCAGCAGCCAAGTCCTAGAGGGCACCGGGGAGCTGTTTTTT. Based on the CDR3 plus reference TRBV3-1 and TRBJ2-2, the full variable domain is DTAVSQTPKYLVTQMGNDKSIKCEQNLGHDTMYWYKQDSKKFLKIMFSYNNKELIINETVPNRFSPKSPDKAHLNLHINSLELGDSAVYFCASSQVLEGTGELFFGEGSRLTVL.

This clonotype occurred many times. This chain uses TRBV19 with TRBJ1-1; perhaps TRBD1 as D (5 bases). This CDR3 spans 14 amino acids. Germline V lookup: CDR1 LNHDA, CDR2 SQIVND (reference sequence). Trimming took 4 bases from V and 2 from J, leaving 11 bases between them. The CDR3 spells CASSTDRANTEAFF. As DNA, the CDR3 is TGTGCCAGTAGTACCGACAGAGCCAACACTGAAGCTTTCTTT.

In this sample, this clonotype turned up many times. The chain carries TRBV11-2 and TRBJ1-2; D is unclear. This CDR3 is built from 12 residues. V was pared by 2 bases and J by 4 bases, with 5 bases between. Germline V gene sequence: CDR1 SGHAT, CDR2 FQNNGV. CDR3: CASSLRSYGYTF. The CDR3 bases are TGTGCCAGCAGCTTACGTTCCTATGGCTACACCTTC.

This chain connects TRBV28 to TRBJ2-7; tentatively, D is TRBD2 (5 bases). The V gene's germline CDR1 is MDHEN and CDR2 SYDVKM. The ends were cut back, 10 bases at V and 0 bases at J, with 16 bases in the middle. The CDR3 is 14 residues long. In nucleotides, the CDR3 is TGTGCCACCAAAGAAGGAGGCAGCTCCTACGAGCAGTACTTC. As protein: CATKEGGSSYEQYF. The full variable domain, in which reference TRBV28 and TRBJ2-7 provide the parts outside the CDR3, is DVKVTQSSRYLVKRTGEKVFLECVQDMDHENMFWYRQDPGLGLRLIYFSYDVKMKEKGDIPEGYSVSREKKERFSLILESASTNQTSMYLCATKEGGSSYEQYFGPGTRLTVT.

Note on this clonotype: A much larger clone differs from this one at a single base, so this may be a read error. CDR3 in amino acids: CASSASRRLAETQYF. CDR3 nucleotide sequence: TGCGCCAGCAGCGCCAGCCGGAGACTAGCAGAGACCCAGTACTTC. The chain employs TRBV5-1 and TRBJ2-5, with 7 bases that match TRBD2. Per the germline V gene, CDR1 is SGHRS and CDR2 is YFSETQ. There are 15 residues in the CDR3. With V trimmed by 4 bases and J by 4 bases, 10 bases remained unmatched.

This clonotype was observed a handful of times. The chain carries TRBV18 and TRBJ1-1, with 7 bases aligning to TRBD1. Germline V gene data show CDR1 as KGHSH and CDR2 as LQKENI. V gave up 6 bases and J gave up 1 base; unmatched junction bases: 5. The CDR3 runs 14 residues. CDR3 sequence reads: CASSRDSRNTEAFF. The CDR3 nucleotides read TGTGCCAGCTCGCGGGACAGCCGGAACACTGAAGCTTTCTTT. Combining the CDR3 with reference TRBV18 and TRBJ1-1 gives the whole variable domain NAGVMQNPRHLVRRRGQEARLRCSPMKGHSHVYWYRQLPEEGLKFMVYLQKENIIDESGMPKERFSAEFPKEGPSILRIQQVVRGDSAAYFCASSRDSRNTEAFFGQGTRLTVV.

This clonotype was seen ten or more times. The rearrangement links TRBV6-5 to TRBJ2-7, with D perhaps matching TRBD1 (5 bases). V lost 2 bases to trimming and J lost 2 bases, with 19 bases between them. CDR3 length equals 17 residues. The V gene's germline CDR1 is MNHEY and CDR2 SVGAGI. DNA of the CDR3: TGTGCCAGCAGTTACACGTCCAGGGCAAATCGGGCCTACGAGCAGTACTTC. Encoded protein: CASSYTSRANRAYEQYF.

At least ten counts were recorded for this clonotype. The V call is TRBV6-2 or TRBV6-3, the J call TRBJ1-2; D possibly corresponds to TRBD1 (6 bases). The germline gives CDR1 MNHEY, CDR2 SVGEGT. This CDR3 has 15 residues. V was trimmed by 6 bases and J by 4 bases, leaving 18 bases between them. The DNA of the CDR3 is TGTGCCAGCAGCTGGGAAGCCGACAGGATCTATGGCTACACCTTC. This translates into CASSWEADRIYGYTF.

At least ten counts were recorded for this clonotype. The chain uses TRBV2 and TRBJ2-2; D is possibly TRBD1 (6 bases). The CDR3 length is 15 residues. Germline CDR1 SNHLY, CDR2 FYNNEI. V was pared by 6 bases and J by 2 bases, with 13 bases between. The CDR3 DNA sequence: TGTGCCAGCAGCACCGGGACACTTAACACCGGGGAGCTGTTTTTT. This codes for CASSTGTLNTGELFF.

This chain joins TRBV19 and TRBJ1-1; D gene unclear. Germline CDR1 LNHDA, CDR2 SQIVND (reference sequence). The CDR3 has 13 residues. Trimming took off 6 bases at V and 0 bases at J, with 8 bases between the two ends. The CDR3 loop reads CASRKAVNTEAFF. The CDR3, as DNA: TGTGCCAGTAGAAAGGCTGTGAACACTGAAGCTTTCTTT.

This clonotype has ten or more counts. The chain combines TRBV14 with TRBJ1-1; a weak D match, TRBD1 (6 bases). CDR1 is SGHDN, CDR2 FVKESK, per germline. Between the trimmed V and J ends, which lost 4 bases and 8 bases, there was a span of 20 bases. The CDR3 covers 15 residues. The CDR3 here is CASSPLRGTMLEAFF. In nucleotides, the CDR3 is TGTGCCAGCAGCCCCCTTAGGGGGACGATGCTGGAAGCTTTCTTT. Full variable domain (remainder filled in from reference TRBV14 and TRBJ1-1): EAGVTQFPSHSVIEKGQTVTLRCDPISGHDNLYWYRRVMGKEIKFLLHFVKESKQDESGMPNNRFLAERTGGTYSTLKVQPAELEDSGVYFCASSPLRGTMLEAFFGQGTRLTVV.

This clonotype was recorded at least ten times. The rearrangement uses TRBV24-1 and TRBJ1-1, with 7 bases lining up with TRBD1. The CDR3 is 15 residues long. Germline V CDR1 and CDR2: KGHDR, SFDVKD. Trimming removed 3 bases from V and 3 bases from J; junction bases left unmatched: 6. The CDR3 is CATSDPRQGDTEAFF. For the CDR3, the DNA is TGTGCCACCAGTGATCCTAGACAGGGAGACACTGAAGCTTTCTTT.

This clonotype was observed at least ten times. V and J are TRBV20-1 and TRBJ1-6; a weak D match, TRBD1 (5 bases). The CDR3 covers 14 residues. Germline CDR1 and CDR2: DFQATT and SNEGSKA (reference sequence). The V end lost 2 bases, the J end lost 6 bases, and 11 bases lay between the germline ends. The CDR3 DNA reads as TGCAGTGCTAGATTAGGGGAGGCTAATTCACCCCTCCACTTT. Its translation is CSARLGEANSPLHF.

The sample holds many counts of this clonotype. The gene calls are TRBV12-3 or TRBV12-4 and TRBJ2-3; 7 bases map to TRBD1. The CDR3 length is 16 residues. V trimming: 3 bases; J trimming: 3 bases; junction bases outside the gene matches: 9. The CDR3: CASSLVTGAATDTQYF. The CDR3 region has the DNA TGTGCCAGCAGTTTGGTAACAGGGGCGGCGACAGATACGCAGTATTTT.

In regard to this clonotype: An end of the junction does not agree with germline; a read error may underlie this. This sequence joins TRBV11-2 and TRBJ1-1; a possible D gene is TRBD1 (5 bases). Germline V gene sequence: CDR1 SGHAT, CDR2 FQNNGV. This CDR3 has 17 residues. CDR3 bases: TGTGCCAGCAGCATTTTCGGCGGGGCGGAAAAGACAATTGAAGCTTACTTT. Residues: CASSIFGGAEKTIEAYF.

Ten or more counts support this clonotype. The CDR3 here is CASSEYGPNQPQHF. Here the CDR3 DNA reads TGTGCCAGCAGTGAATACGGACCAAATCAGCCCCAGCATTTT. The chain joins TRBV6-1 to TRBJ1-5, with no clear D. V shed 2 bases and J shed 4 bases, with 9 bases lying between them. CDR3 length: 14 residues. From germline, CDR1 is MNHNS and CDR2 SASEGT.

The chain employs TRBV29-1 and TRBJ1-2; no clear D. With 1 base removed from V and 7 bases from J, the gap between germline ends came to 13 bases. Germline V gives CDR1 SQVTM, CDR2 ANQGSEA. This CDR3 contains 13 residues. DNA of the CDR3: TGCAGCGTTGAAGGAGGTCAAGGGAGTGGCTACACCTTC. This gives the protein CSVEGGQGSGYTF. Full variable domain (rest looked up from reference TRBV29-1 and TRBJ1-2): SAVISQKPSRDICQRGTSLTIQCQVDSQVTMMFWYRQQPGQSLTLIATANQGSEATYESGFVIDKFPISRPNLTFSTLTVSNMSPEDSSIYLCSVEGGQGSGYTFGSGTRLTVV.

In its sample, this clonotype was seen many times. This clone may be a read error of a much larger clone one base away. This sequence joins TRBV5-1 and TRBJ2-7, with TRBD1 identical over 8 bases. Germline CDR1 reads SGHRS; CDR2 reads YFSETQ. The CDR3 loop spans 13 amino acids. The CDR3 region has the DNA TGCGCCAGCAGCGTCGACAGGGGTAACGAGCAGCACTTC. Encoded protein: CASSVDRGNEQHF.

This clonotype was counted ten times or more. The chain couples TRBV11-2 to TRBJ2-2; D ambiguous. The V and J ends lost 6 bases and 7 bases respectively, with 6 bases between them. The CDR3 loop spans 11 amino acids. Germline values: CDR1 SGHAT, CDR2 FQNNGV. The CDR3 here is CASSIVGELFF. Written as DNA, the CDR3 is TGTGCCAGCAGTATCGTCGGGGAGCTGTTTTTT.

The genes are TRBV6-1 and TRBJ1-2; TRBD1 is a possible D gene (6 bases). Trimming took 7 bases from V and 8 from J, leaving 14 bases between them. The CDR3 length is 12 residues. Germline V gives CDR1 MNHNS, CDR2 SASEGT. The CDR3 DNA reads TGTGCCAGCAACGAACAGGGTTTCGGCTACACCTTC. Translated: CASNEQGFGYTF.